The clone carrying this TCR beta chain turned up a few times. The antigen remains undetermined. Molecular barcoding with unique molecular identifiers was used for the TCRbeta library. Each CDR3 protein gets one entry after TCRdb re-called the PCR reads with MiXCR. Here the sample spans hundreds of thousands of distinct CDR3 sequences, under 15% being singletons. This entry is derived from a study of T-cell reconstitution after alpha-beta-depleted transplantation in children. Findings and caveats of the study: The main origin of T-cell counts and diversity one year after transplant was newly produced T cells. There were some patients whose high TCRbeta diversity at day 60 came from surviving recipient T cells and thymic progenitors. Reports say that about two months after transplant, the alpha-beta T cells came out of several hundred graft clones that had expanded.

The CDR3 consists of 16 residues. Germline loops: CDR1 MGHRA, CDR2 YSYEKL. V lost 3 bases and J 4 bases, leaving 17 bases between the germline ends. This receptor was taken from a girl aged 2 to 9 with congenital amegakaryocytic thrombocytopenia, due to receive a stem cell transplant. The source was PBMCs, collected before TCRalphabeta/CD19-depleted stem cell transplant. The rearrangement links TRBV4-1 to TRBJ2-3; D is uncertain. The CDR3 coding sequence is TGCGCCAGCAGCCACCCCGTCGCTAGGATTGCAGATACGCAGTATTTT. Its protein product is CASSHPVARIADTQYF.